One and the same sample provided the 25 T cell receptor beta chains below, sequenced in a study of blood T cell repertoires in COVID-19 (dated by TCRdb to 2018 to 2020). Libraries came from the immunoSEQ multiplex PCR assay. In its TCRdb copy, this immuneACCESS table keeps in-frame sequences only and misses some clones. Where compared with another copy, unresolved V genes explain less than half of these, and the others have no known cause. Present in this sample are 25,000 to 35,000 clones, 84% of which were seen just once. Approximately 46% of the sample is in the top ten clones. Sequencing was done on a sample of peripheral blood. These receptors came from a woman of 80 years or more with acute or convalescent COVID-19.

This clone came up once. This rearrangement joins TRBV5-6 to TRBJ1-1; no firm D call. Trimming cost V 7 bases and J 6 bases, with 19 bases left between them. This CDR3 is built from 14 residues. The germline gives CDR1 SGHDT, CDR2 YYEEEE. The CDR3 nucleotides read TGTGCCAGCGGAGATACCGGGTCAGACCCTGAAGCTTTCTTT. Translated: CASGDTGSDPEAFF.

This clone appeared once. V is TRBV19 and J is TRBJ2-1; TRBD2 is a possible D gene (5 bases). V was trimmed by 5 bases and J by 8 bases, leaving 10 bases between them. Looked up from germline, CDR1 is LNHDA and CDR2 is SQIVND (reference sequence). The CDR3 totals 12 residues. The CDR3 protein is CASSLGGDEQFF. In DNA, the CDR3 is TGTGCCAGTAGTCTAGGAGGAGATGAGCAGTTCTTC.

The CDR3: CASSSLLAVQETQYF. The CDR3 DNA reads as TGTGCCAGCTCATCCCTGCTAGCGGTACAAGAGACCCAGTACTTC. The chain joins TRBV18 to TRBJ2-5, with 7 bases matching TRBD2. V shed 5 bases, J shed 2 bases, and the junction held 8 bases outside the gene matches. The CDR3 covers 15 residues. CDR1 KGHSH and CDR2 LQKENI come from the germline V gene.

Only one count was recorded for this clone. The rearrangement joins TRBV4-3 to TRBJ2-1; D is uncertain. V lost 0 bases and J 8 bases, leaving 14 bases between the germline ends. Germline CDR1 LGHNA, CDR2 YSLEER. The CDR3 runs 15 residues. CDR3 amino acids: CASSQDFEDHDEQFF. The CDR3 DNA reads TGCGCCAGCAGCCAAGATTTTGAGGATCACGATGAGCAGTTCTTC.

The table lists this clone with a count of one. The chain links TRBV18 to TRBJ2-2; tentatively, D is TRBD2 (6 bases). This CDR3 is 16 amino acids long. Germline CDR1 reads KGHSH; CDR2 reads LQKENI. V lost 6 bases and J lost 1, with 15 bases in between. CDR3 sequence reads: CASSLQQGGNTGELFF. CDR3 sequence (DNA): TGTGCCAGCTCGCTACAGCAGGGAGGGAACACCGGGGAGCTGTTTTTT.

CDR3 sequence: CASSPSTLNTGELFF. The CDR3 nucleotides read TGTGCCAGCAGCCCGTCCACTCTAAACACCGGGGAGCTGTTTTTT. The gene calls are TRBV7-2 and TRBJ2-2; D ambiguous. This CDR3 is built from 15 residues. V lost 5 bases to trimming and J lost 2 bases, with 12 bases between them. The germline gives CDR1 SGHTA, CDR2 FQGNSA.

The chain combines TRBV3-1 (or the pseudogene TRBV3-2) with TRBJ1-5; a possible D gene is TRBD1 (5 bases). The germline V gene encodes CDR1 LGHDT and CDR2 YNNKEL (reference sequence). V was pared by 1 base and J by 15 bases, with 16 bases between. The CDR3 spans 13 residues. CDR3: CASSQGFNAGLHF. CDR3 bases: TGTGCCAGCAGCCAAGGCTTCAACGCAGGGCTGCATTTT.

The gene calls are TRBV19 and TRBJ1-1; 11 bases agree with TRBD1. The V and J ends lost 4 bases and 3 bases, in that order; junction bases with no gene match: 7. CDR1 LNHDA and CDR2 SQIVND come from the germline V gene (reference sequence). This CDR3 has 16 residues. CDR3 amino acids: CASSRDRGIGDTEAFF. CDR3 DNA sequence: TGTGCCAGTAGTAGGGACAGGGGGATCGGTGACACTGAAGCTTTCTTT.

The CDR3 reads CASSRPQGAVKNIQYF. The CDR3, as DNA: TGCGCCAGCAGCCGCCCACAGGGGGCAGTCAAAAACATTCAGTACTTC. The chain has TRBV4-3 and TRBJ2-4, with 9 nucleotides matching TRBD1. Germline V lookup: CDR1 LGHNA, CDR2 YSLEER. The length of the CDR3 is 16 residues. Trimming removed 4 bases from V and 3 bases from J; junction bases left unmatched: 7.

This clone was counted only a few times. This chain uses TRBV10-2 with TRBJ2-7, with 8 bases aligning to TRBD2. The CDR3 sequence is 14 residues long. V shed 3 bases and J 2 bases; nucleotides not matched to a gene: 3. In germline, CDR1 is WSHSY, CDR2 SAAADI. The CDR3 loop reads CASSDNSGAYEQYF. The CDR3 DNA reads as TGCGCCAGCAGTGATAATAGCGGGGCCTACGAGCAGTACTTC.

The rearrangement links TRBV5-1 to TRBJ1-1, with D perhaps matching TRBD1 (6 bases). The V gene's germline CDR1 is SGHRS and CDR2 YFSETQ. CDR3 length: 15 amino acids. The V end was cut by 4 bases, the J end by 0 bases, with 13 bases between. The CDR3 coding sequence is TGCGCCAGCAGCAACGGACAGACCATGAACACTGAAGCTTTCTTT. Translation gives CASSNGQTMNTEAFF.

The chain recombines TRBV29-1 with TRBJ2-5, with 7 bases lining up with TRBD1. V trimming: 7 bases; J trimming: 5 bases; junction bases outside the gene matches: 7. CDR3 length equals 12 residues. Germline-derived CDR1 and CDR2 are SQVTM and ANQGSEA. CDR3 sequence reads: CSGLIGGETQYF. In nucleotides, the CDR3 is TGCAGCGGTCTAATAGGGGGCGAGACCCAGTACTTC. Variable domain in full (rest from reference TRBV29-1 and TRBJ2-5): SAVISQKPSRDICQRGTSLTIQCQVDSQVTMMFWYRQQPGQSLTLIATANQGSEATYESGFVIDKFPISRPNLTFSTLTVSNMSPEDSSIYLCSGLIGGETQYFGPGTRLLVL.

This clone showed up just a few times. The V gene is TRBV11-3, the J gene TRBJ1-5; D is perhaps TRBD1 (5 bases). Trimming removed 1 base from V and 0 bases from J, with 16 bases in between. In germline, CDR1 is SGHNT, CDR2 YENEEA. This CDR3 has 18 residues. The CDR3 DNA reads as TGTGCCAGCAGCTTAGGGACACCAGCTTATTATAGCAATCAGCCCCAGCATTTT. Its protein is CASSLGTPAYYSNQPQHF.

This clone has just one count. The chain carries TRBV6-6 and TRBJ1-5; 10 bases align to TRBD1. The ends lost 8 bases at V and 4 bases at J; junction bases unmatched: 8. The germline V gene has CDR1 MNHNY and CDR2 SVGAGI (reference sequence). The CDR3 is 15 amino acids. CDR3 coding DNA: TGTGCCAGCCATACCGGGACAGGGGCGAATCAGCCCCAGCATTTT. Translated: CASHTGTGANQPQHF.

The chain employs TRBV6-6 and TRBJ2-1, with TRBD2 identical over 13 bases. The CDR3 extends over 15 amino acids. After removal of 6 bases from V and 3 bases from J, the junction contained 2 bases not matched to a gene. The germline CDR1 and CDR2 sequences are MNHNY and SVGAGI (reference sequence). The CDR3 bases are TGTGCCAGCAGGGGGACTAGCGGGGACTACAATGAGCAGTTCTTC. Encoded protein: CASRGTSGDYNEQFF.

V usage is TRBV5-1 and J usage is TRBJ1-6; D is uncertain. CDR1 is SGHRS, CDR2 YFSETQ, per germline. Trimming shortened V by 2 bases and J by 8 bases, and 11 bases separated the two germline ends. This CDR3 region has 14 residues. CDR3 DNA: TGCGCCAGCAGCTTTTCTGGAAGCGATTCACCCCTCCACTTT. Residues: CASSFSGSDSPLHF. Variable domain in full (rest from reference TRBV5-1 and TRBJ1-6): KAGVTQTPRYLIKTRGQQVTLSCSPISGHRSVSWYQQTPGQGLQFLFEYFSETQRNKGNFPGRFSGRQFSNSRSEMNVSTLELGDSALYLCASSFSGSDSPLHFGNGTRLTVT.

The chain couples TRBV5-8 to TRBJ2-1; 7 bases are a match to TRBD2. The trim removed 1 base at V and 1 base at J, leaving 2 bases unmatched. Germline V gene data show CDR1 as SGHTS and CDR2 as YDEGEE. The length of the CDR3 is 15 residues. CDR3 residues: CASSLWGGSYNEQFF. CDR3 nucleotide sequence: TGTGCCAGCAGCTTGTGGGGGGGATCCTACAATGAGCAGTTCTTC.

CDR3: CASSLAGQGTAQPQHF. CDR3 nucleotide sequence: TGTGCCAGCAGCTTGGCGGGACAGGGGACCGCTCAGCCCCAGCATTTT. The V gene is TRBV5-6, the J gene TRBJ1-5; 10 positions match TRBD1. The CDR3 has 16 residues. V trimming: 0 bases; J trimming: 6 bases; junction bases outside the gene matches: 6. Looked up from germline, CDR1 is SGHDT and CDR2 is YYEEEE.

CDR3 DNA sequence: TGTGCCAGCAGCAAAAGACAGCCCCCTCCCTCCTACGAGCAGTACTTC. The encoded protein is CASSKRQPPPSYEQYF. The chain recombines TRBV21-1 with TRBJ2-7; TRBD1, the D gene given by the table, was not confirmed from the DNA. TRBV21-1 is tagged as a pseudogene. This CDR3 comprises 16 residues.

V is TRBV7-9 and J is TRBJ2-2; no clear D gene. Germline V gene lookup returns CDR1 SEHNR and CDR2 FQNEAQ (reference sequence). CDR3 length equals 12 residues. V gave up 6 bases and J gave up 5 bases, with 7 bases separating them. CDR3 region: CASSTGTGELFF. In DNA, the CDR3 is TGTGCCAGCAGTACCGGGACCGGGGAGCTGTTTTTT.

J is TRBJ1-4 and V is TRBV29-1; tentative D call: TRBD1 (5 bases). The CDR3 sequence is 13 residues long. CDR1 is SQVTM and CDR2 is ANQGSEA in the germline V gene. V dropped 4 bases and J dropped 7 bases, with 13 bases sitting between them. The CDR3 region is CSVAEQGVEKLFF. DNA of the CDR3: TGCAGCGTTGCGGAGCAAGGGGTTGAAAAACTGTTTTTT.

This clone was seen only once. The junction does not match germline at one end; this may be a read error. This chain links TRBV5-5 with TRBJ1-2; 7 nucleotides line up with TRBD1. This CDR3 region has 16 residues. Germline V gene lookup returns CDR1 SGHKS and CDR2 YYEKEE (reference sequence). The CDR3 coding sequence is TGTGCCAGCAGGTTGGCCCTACTCCAGGGGGTGGATGGCTACACCTTC. This codes for CASRLALLQGVDGYTF.

The V call is TRBV9, the J call TRBJ2-3; D perhaps matches TRBD2 (6 bases). There are 14 residues in the CDR3. Deletions cut 0 bases from V and 8 bases from J, with 13 bases between. Germline V gene lookup returns CDR1 SGDLS and CDR2 YYNGEE. CDR3: CASSVGHRRGTQYF. The CDR3 coding sequence is TGTGCCAGCAGCGTAGGACACCGGCGGGGTACGCAGTATTTT.

The chain combines TRBV2 with TRBJ1-2; 11 nucleotides line up with TRBD1. The CDR3 sequence is 16 residues long. The V and J ends lost 0 bases and 7 bases, in that order; junction bases with no gene match: 7. The germline CDR1 and CDR2 sequences are SNHLY and FYNNEI. CDR3 protein: CASSEAASGTGGGYTF. The CDR3 DNA reads as TGTGCCAGCAGTGAAGCGGCGTCCGGGACAGGGGGTGGCTACACCTTC.

V is TRBV11-3 and J is TRBJ2-1, with 9 bases identical to TRBD2. This CDR3 contains 17 residues. With 1 base clipped from V and 9 bases from J, the junction kept 13 bases outside the gene matches. Germline V gene sequence: CDR1 SGHNT, CDR2 YENEEA. The CDR3 sequence: CASSLVASGTKVSEQFF. Written as DNA, the CDR3 is TGTGCCAGCAGCTTAGTGGCTAGCGGGACAAAGGTCAGTGAGCAGTTCTTC.